This entry features one TCR beta chain sequence. Its antigen is unidentified. This specimen includes other DNA sequences encoding the same CDR3. This sample was included in a study of regulatory and conventional T cells in RAG deficiency. Study-wide results and caveats: Omenn patients showed >85% Treg-Tconv overlap and shorter CDR3 lengths.

Only in-frame clones appear in the TCRdb table, and some are missing; sequencing was by immunoSEQ multiplex PCR. The sample contains roughly 29,000 clones, 90% to 95% of which appear only once. Blood CD4+ CD25-low CD127-high conventional T cells supplied the genomic DNA template. The CDR3 has 14 amino acids. Trimming cost V 3 bases and J 0 bases; bases outside gene matches: 1. Germline V gene sequence: CDR1 SGHRS, CDR2 YFSETQ. These records were also assigned to another study, of regulatory T cells. That report adds: Amplification used 52 TRBV primers and 13 TRBJ primers.

The receptor's source is a human donor in good health. Sequencing was done on a sample of CD25- CD4+ T cells sorted from blood. The chain combines TRBV5-1 with TRBJ1-1, with 8 bases lining up with TRBD1. CDR3 residues: CASSSQGVNTEAFF. The DNA for the CDR3 is TGCGCCAGCAGCTCACAGGGGGTGAACACTGAAGCTTTCTTT.